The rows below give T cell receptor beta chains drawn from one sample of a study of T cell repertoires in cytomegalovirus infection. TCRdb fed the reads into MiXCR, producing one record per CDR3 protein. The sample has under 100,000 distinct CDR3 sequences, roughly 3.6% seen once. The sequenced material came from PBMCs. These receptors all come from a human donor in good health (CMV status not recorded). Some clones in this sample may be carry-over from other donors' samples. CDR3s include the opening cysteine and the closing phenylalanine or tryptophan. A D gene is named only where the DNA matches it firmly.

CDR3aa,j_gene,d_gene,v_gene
CASSVGPRVDYGYTF,TRBJ1-2,-,TRBV5-1
CASSRRADVETQYF,TRBJ2-5,-,TRBV19
CASRLPASTEAFF,TRBJ1-1,-,TRBV28
CASSFRDLGGNSPLHF,TRBJ1-6,-,TRBV12-3/TRBV12-4
CASSPGGEAEAFF,TRBJ1-1,-,TRBV5-1
CASRTGASNQPQHF,TRBJ1-5,-,TRBV2
CASTGQGRDEQFF,TRBJ2-1,TRBD1,TRBV28
CASSLVGGALYEQYF,TRBJ2-7,-,TRBV7-2
CASSLELSDTQYF,TRBJ2-3,-,TRBV7-3
CASMLNIGGGTEAFF,TRBJ1-1,-,TRBV7-2
CASSYGHRDSGANVLTF,TRBJ2-6,-,TRBV7-2
CASSATGTGELFF,TRBJ2-2,-,TRBV7-2
CASAQDGTGELFF,TRBJ2-2,-,TRBV19
CASSYSIGEVSTEAFF,TRBJ1-1,-,TRBV6-5
CAWMSGGEKLFF,TRBJ1-4,-,TRBV30
CASSFNRARDTEAFF,TRBJ1-1,-,TRBV7-9
CASSLLAGGREQYF,TRBJ2-7,TRBD2,TRBV27
CASSVSSGGVSEKLFF,TRBJ1-4,-,TRBV9
CSATTAGNTIYF,TRBJ1-3,-,TRBV20-1
CASGSTALSYEQYF,TRBJ2-7,-,TRBV12-3/TRBV12-4
CAWSLWTGLNTEAFF,TRBJ1-1,TRBD1,TRBV30
CASSLLAGGAFF,TRBJ1-1,-,TRBV7-2
CASSSPLDRGGEQFF,TRBJ2-1,TRBD1,TRBV7-6
CASSSPWGEQFF,TRBJ2-1,-,TRBV7-9
CASSWMGARVAEAFF,TRBJ1-1,-,TRBV7-2
CASSSPTTGVNGYTF,TRBJ1-2,TRBD1,TRBV28
CASSYVWNSPLHF,TRBJ1-6,-,TRBV6-2/TRBV6-3
CASRTLPGQGNEKLFF,TRBJ1-4,TRBD1,TRBV12-3/TRBV12-4
CASSISDSQPQHF,TRBJ1-5,-,TRBV19
CASSIVFSTHDDFNEKLFF,TRBJ1-4,-,TRBV19
CAARVSNQPQHF,TRBJ1-5,-,TRBV28
CASSPRQGTTNEKLFF,TRBJ1-4,TRBD1,TRBV7-8
CASTAAGFMNTEAFF,TRBJ1-1,-,TRBV19
CASELAGPSTDTQYF,TRBJ2-3,TRBD2,TRBV28
CASSQVGNYGYTF,TRBJ1-2,-,TRBV4-1
CASRKQGADEEAFF,TRBJ1-1,TRBD1,TRBV7-2
CASSADRDSTDTQYF,TRBJ2-3,TRBD1,TRBV7-3
CATSRGGGGAYEQFF,TRBJ2-1,-,TRBV15
CASRLRGITEAFF,TRBJ1-1,-,TRBV28
CASSALAGPIYNEQFF,TRBJ2-1,TRBD2,TRBV7-9
CASSSHRGPRKATQYF,TRBJ2-3,TRBD1,TRBV28
CASRTTGIGYTF,TRBJ1-2,-,TRBV2
CATSSEIEGSAYNEQFF,TRBJ2-1,-,TRBV7-6
CATSRDYGDYEQFF,TRBJ2-1,-,TRBV15
CSARYRRNTEAFF,TRBJ1-1,-,TRBV20-1
CASLPVQGEFF,TRBJ2-1,TRBD1,TRBV6-8
CASSQAGPGNTIYF,TRBJ1-3,-,TRBV4-1
CASSYGPAPTDTQYF,TRBJ2-3,-,TRBV6-2/TRBV6-3
CASSLSSGSSSYEQYF,TRBJ2-7,-,TRBV11-3
CASSFILRTDSGNEKLFF,TRBJ1-4,-,TRBV28
CASSYSISGAIMNTEAFF,TRBJ1-1,-,TRBV6-5
CAISLGAIETQYF,TRBJ2-5,-,TRBV10-3
CASSDKNGYTF,TRBJ1-2,-,TRBV28
CATSRTGAFYGYTF,TRBJ1-2,TRBD1,TRBV6-2/TRBV6-3
CASSQILAGGKETQYF,TRBJ2-5,TRBD2,TRBV4-3
CSARDGFSRGPYNEQFF,TRBJ2-1,TRBD1,TRBV20-1
CASSHTGEITDTQYF,TRBJ2-3,TRBD1,TRBV6-5